A selection of T cell receptor beta chains follows, all from one sample in a study of OX40 agonist ivuxolimab in advanced cancers. Produced via immunoSEQ multiplex PCR; TCRdb's table is partial and in-frame only. The profile covers fewer than 85,000 clones, with about 90% appearing a single time and around 2.5% taken by the ten largest. Sequenced material: CD4+ or CD8+ T cells sorted from blood, taken in a trial of the OX40 agonist ivuxolimab. Receptor source: an adult with an advanced solid tumor such as melanoma, head and neck, liver or kidney cancer. CDR3s include the opening cysteine and the closing phenylalanine or tryptophan. D genes are given only for firm matches. The size entry is marked missing in some rows and otherwise reads once, few, many or a size class.

length	D	size	J	V	DNA	CDR3
12	.	.	TRBJ2-1	TRBV7-9	TGTGCCAGCAGCTTAGATTTGAATGAGCAGTTCTTC	CASSLDLNEQFF
12	.	.	TRBJ2-3	TRBV12-5	TGTGCTAGTGCGTCGGGGGCGGATACGCAGTATTTT	CASASGADTQYF
15	.	.	TRBJ1-2	TRBV6-4	TGTGCCAGCAGTGCTTCCGGACTGTCTATCTATGGCTACACCTTC	CASSASGLSIYGYTF
22	TRBD1	.	TRBJ2-2	TRBV6-4	TGTGCCAGCAGTGACCCCCCCACTGTACCGGGACAGGTCCTTAGGAGCACCGGGGAGCTGTTTTTT	CASSDPPTVPGQVLRSTGELFF
15	TRBD2	.	TRBJ2-7	TRBV7-8	TGTGCCAGCAGCTTATCCCTAGCGGGCCTCGGCGAGCAGTACTTC	CASSLSLAGLGEQYF
15	.	.	TRBJ2-7	TRBV10-2	TGCGCCAGCGGGACCGGGACGCGGAAAAGAAGGGAGCAGTACTTC	CASGTGTRKRREQYF
15	.	.	TRBJ1-1	TRBV2	TGTGCCAGCAGTATTTCAAGGGGGGGGTACACTGAAGCTTTCTTT	CASSISRGGYTEAFF
16	.	.	TRBJ2-1	TRBV11-3	TGTGCCAGCAGCCAAGGCGGTGGAGGCGCCTACAATGAGCAGTTCTTC	CASSQGGGGAYNEQFF
16	TRBD2	once	TRBJ2-3	TRBV4-1	TGCGCCAGCAGCCCCCTCCGCCTAGCGGTCACAGATACGCAGTATTTT	CASSPLRLAVTDTQYF
14	TRBD1	once	TRBJ1-2	TRBV6-5	TGTGCCAGCAGTTTCTCGCAGGGGGCGTCTGGCTACACCTTC	CASSFSQGASGYTF
13	.	once	TRBJ2-4	TRBV30	TGTGCCTGGAGTGCGAAGGGGGGAAACATTCAGTACTTC	CAWSAKGGNIQYF
16	.	once	TRBJ1-5	TRBV18	TGTGCCAGCTCACCAGGGGCAGCGGGCTTCAATCAGCCCCAGCATTTT	CASSPGAAGFNQPQHF